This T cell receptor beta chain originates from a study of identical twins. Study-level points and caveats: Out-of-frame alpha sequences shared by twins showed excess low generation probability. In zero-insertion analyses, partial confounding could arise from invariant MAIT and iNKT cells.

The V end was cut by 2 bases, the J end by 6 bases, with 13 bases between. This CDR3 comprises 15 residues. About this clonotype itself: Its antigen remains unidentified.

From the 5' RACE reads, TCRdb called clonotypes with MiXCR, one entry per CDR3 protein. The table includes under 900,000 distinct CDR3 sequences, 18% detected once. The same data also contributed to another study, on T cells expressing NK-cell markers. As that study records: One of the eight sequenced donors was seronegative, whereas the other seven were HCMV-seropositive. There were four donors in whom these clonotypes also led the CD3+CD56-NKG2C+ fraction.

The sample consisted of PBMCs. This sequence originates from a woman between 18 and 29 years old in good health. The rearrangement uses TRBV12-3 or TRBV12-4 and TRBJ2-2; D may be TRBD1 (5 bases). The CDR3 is CASSLQQIRAGELFF. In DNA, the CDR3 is TGTGCCAGCAGTTTACAACAGATCAGGGCCGGGGAGCTGTTTTTT.